This passage covers 23 T cell receptor beta chains from one sample sequenced in a study of T cell responses to AZD1222 COVID-19 vaccine. Generated by immunoSEQ multiplex PCR, the TCRdb table keeps only in-frame clones and is missing some. The sample consists of about 140,000 clones, about 91% of them appearing once. Specimen: peripheral blood, collected on day 0 of AZD1222 vaccination. The source of these receptors is an adult in good health.

In its sample, this clone was seen once. The J gene is TRBJ2-2, the V gene TRBV5-4, with TRBD1 as a possible D gene (5 bases). Trimming removed 2 bases from V and 6 bases from J, with 14 bases in between. This CDR3 comprises 15 residues. Germline CDR1 reads SGHNT; CDR2 reads YYREEE (reference sequence). This chain's CDR3 is CASSFGPGIAGELFF. In DNA form, the CDR3 reads TGTGCCAGCAGCTTTGGGCCAGGGATTGCCGGGGAGCTGTTTTTT. Drawing the rest from reference TRBV5-4 and TRBJ2-2, the complete variable domain is ETGVTQSPTHLIKTRGQQVTLRCSSQSGHNTVSWYQQALGQGPQFIFQYYREEENGRGNFPPRFSGLQFPNYSSELNVNALELDDSALYLCASSFGPGIAGELFFGEGSRLTVL.

For this clone: The junction differs from germline at one of its ends, possibly a read error. This rearrangement joins TRBV2 to TRBJ2-7; D unclear. There are 13 residues in the CDR3. Looked up from germline, CDR1 is SNHLY and CDR2 is FYNNEI. CDR3 nucleotide sequence: TGTGCCAGCACCCCCTACGGGCCCTACGGGCAGTACTTC. This gives the protein CASTPYGPYGQYF.

This rearrangement joins TRBV5-1 to TRBJ1-5; D is perhaps TRBD1 (6 bases). The V gene's germline CDR1 is SGHRS and CDR2 YFSETQ. V was pared by 0 bases and J by 2 bases, with 12 bases between. This CDR3 has 16 residues. Written as DNA, the CDR3 is TGCGCCAGCAGCTTGGGGCTACAGGGTGGCAATCAGCCCCAGCATTTT. It encodes CASSLGLQGGNQPQHF.

The rearrangement links TRBV18 to TRBJ2-1; D remains unclear. The CDR3 extends over 13 amino acids. Trimming left V 2 bases short and J 9 bases short, with 11 bases between. Per germline, CDR1 KGHSH and CDR2 LQKENI. This CDR3 is CASSPGEDGEQFF. The CDR3 DNA follows: TGTGCCAGCTCACCAGGTGAGGACGGTGAGCAGTTCTTC.

This clone was detected a few times. The chain carries TRBV18 and TRBJ2-2; 8 bases fit TRBD2. There are 16 residues in the CDR3. Germline V gene lookup returns CDR1 KGHSH and CDR2 LQKENI. Unmatched junction bases numbered 5, after V lost 3 bases and J lost 2 bases. CDR3 nucleotides: TGTGCCAGCTCACCGCTTCGGGAGGGAAACACCGGGGAGCTGTTTTTT. Translating gives CASSPLREGNTGELFF.

V is TRBV4-1 and J is TRBJ1-2; TRBD1 matches 9 bases. Trimming cost V 2 bases and J 6 bases; bases outside gene matches: 7. This CDR3 is 15 amino acids long. Per germline, CDR1 MGHRA and CDR2 YSYEKL. The CDR3, as DNA: TGCGCCAGCAGCCAACGATCAGGGACAGGGAATGGCTACACCTTC. Translating gives CASSQRSGTGNGYTF.

This clone has a handful of counts. The chain combines TRBV10-3 with TRBJ2-5; tentatively, D is TRBD1 (6 bases). Germline-derived CDR1 and CDR2 are ENHRY and SYGVKD. The CDR3 contains 13 residues. The V and J ends lost 10 bases and 2 bases respectively, with 14 bases between them. The CDR3 is CATRGSTQETQYF. The CDR3, as DNA: TGTGCCACCAGGGGCAGTACACAAGAGACCCAGTACTTC.

V is TRBV6-1 and J is TRBJ1-6, with a possible D match to TRBD1 (5 bases). CDR1 is MNHNS and CDR2 is SASEGT in the germline V gene. The CDR3 contains 15 residues. The V and J ends lost 1 base and 7 bases respectively, with 11 bases between them. The CDR3 is CASSEEGRVNSPLHF. The CDR3 nucleotides read TGTGCCAGCAGTGAAGAGGGACGGGTGAATTCACCCCTCCACTTT.

This chain joins TRBV4-3 and TRBJ2-1; unclear D gene. V dropped 3 bases and J dropped 0 bases, with 9 bases sitting between them. This CDR3 contains 15 residues. Germline CDR1 reads LGHNA; CDR2 reads YSLEER. This CDR3 is CASSQEHLSYNEQFF. CDR3 nucleotide sequence: TGCGCCAGCAGCCAGGAGCACCTCTCCTACAATGAGCAGTTCTTC.

This clone was detected only once. The chain employs TRBV9 and TRBJ2-5; D might be TRBD2 (6 bases). From germline, CDR1 is SGDLS and CDR2 YYNGEE. Trimming took off 0 bases at V and 5 bases at J, with 11 bases between the two ends. This CDR3 spans 14 amino acids. The CDR3, as DNA: TGTGCCAGCAGCGTAGCCAGTGGGGGGGAGACCCAGTACTTC. Translation: CASSVASGGETQYF.

The CDR3 nucleotides read TGTGCCTGGACTAGCGGGGGGACAGATACGCAGTATTTT. Protein product: CAWTSGGTDTQYF. This chain joins TRBV30 and TRBJ2-3; 11 bases match TRBD2. V lost 4 bases and J lost 3; bases outside the gene matches: 0. CDR1 GTSNPN and CDR2 SVGIG come from the germline V gene (reference sequence). The CDR3 length is 13 residues.

V usage is TRBV24-1 and J usage is TRBJ2-1; TRBD1 aligns across 9 bases. The V segment lost 4 bases and the J segment 4 bases; nucleotides outside the gene matches: 4. CDR1 and CDR2 (germline): KGHDR, SFDVKD. This CDR3 is 15 amino acids long. The CDR3 loop is CATSDPGTGYNEQFF. The CDR3 coding sequence is TGTGCCACCAGTGACCCCGGGACAGGGTACAATGAGCAGTTCTTC.

This clone appeared once. This chain joins TRBV5-4 and TRBJ1-2, with 7 bases aligning to TRBD1. Germline values: CDR1 SGHNT, CDR2 YYREEE (reference sequence). CDR3 length equals 16 residues. V was clipped by 3 bases and J by 8 bases; unmatched bases: 16. The CDR3 bases are TGTGCCAGCAGCTGGGGGACAGTACCTTCCGAGGGCGGCTACACCTTC. Residues: CASSWGTVPSEGGYTF. Drawing the rest from reference TRBV5-4 and TRBJ1-2, the complete variable domain is ETGVTQSPTHLIKTRGQQVTLRCSSQSGHNTVSWYQQALGQGPQFIFQYYREEENGRGNFPPRFSGLQFPNYSSELNVNALELDDSALYLCASSWGTVPSEGGYTFGSGTRLTVV.

This chain links TRBV3-1 (or the pseudogene TRBV3-2) with TRBJ2-7, with TRBD2 identical over 11 bases. The ends lost 4 bases at V and 1 base at J; junction bases unmatched: 9. The CDR3 contains 17 residues. Germline loops: CDR1 LGHDT, CDR2 YNNKEL (reference sequence). The CDR3 DNA follows: TGTGCCAGCAGCCCGAACCCCGGGACTAGCGGATCCTACGAGCAGTACTTC. Residues: CASSPNPGTSGSYEQYF.

The rearrangement uses TRBV28 and TRBJ2-3; 12 nucleotides line up with TRBD2. The germline V gene encodes CDR1 MDHEN and CDR2 SYDVKM. The CDR3 has 16 amino acids. V gave up 4 bases and J gave up 5 bases; unmatched junction bases: 7. CDR3 nucleotides: TGTGCCAGCAGTTCTCGACTAGCGGGAGCAAAAGATACGCAGTATTTT. It is translated as CASSSRLAGAKDTQYF.

The chain recombines TRBV16 with TRBJ1-2, with TRBD1 as a possible D gene (6 bases). Trimming stripped 4 bases from V and 6 bases from J, with 18 bases between. Germline V gene data show CDR1 as KGHSY and CDR2 as FQNENV. This CDR3 region has 15 residues. The CDR3 sequence is CASSLGGGAPDGYTF. As DNA, the CDR3 is TGTGCCAGCAGCCTCGGTGGGGGGGCGCCGGATGGCTACACCTTC. The full variable domain, its missing parts supplied by reference TRBV16 and TRBJ1-2, is GEEVAQTPKHLVRGEGQKAKLYCAPIKGHSYVFWYQQVLKNEFKFLISFQNENVFDETGMPKERFSAKCLPNSPCSLEIQATKLEDSAVYFCASSLGGGAPDGYTFGSGTRLTVV.

This clone was seen repeatedly, ten times or more. The chain uses TRBV7-9 and TRBJ2-3; D call uncertain. Germline loops: CDR1 SEHNR, CDR2 FQNEAQ (reference sequence). The CDR3 totals 14 residues. V was clipped by 1 base and J by 5 bases, with 10 bases between them. The chain's CDR3 is CASSLEAHGDTQYF. CDR3 DNA: TGTGCCAGCAGCTTAGAGGCGCATGGAGATACGCAGTATTTT.

This chain connects TRBV7-9 to TRBJ1-3, with D tentatively TRBD1 (6 bases). From germline, CDR1 is SEHNR and CDR2 FQNEAQ (reference sequence). The CDR3 is 15 amino acids. V was clipped by 5 bases and J by 0 bases, with 11 bases between them. The CDR3 sequence: CASSRTAYSGNTIYF. The CDR3 DNA is TGTGCCAGCAGCCGGACAGCGTACTCTGGAAACACCATATATTTT.

This clone was seen a handful of times. This CDR3 is also generated by other DNA sequences in the sample. The gene calls are TRBV9 and TRBJ1-2; maybe TRBD1 (6 bases). V was cut by 4 bases and J by 6 bases, with 13 bases left in between. This CDR3 is 13 amino acids long. Germline CDR1 SGDLS, CDR2 YYNGEE. For the CDR3, the DNA is TGTGCCAGCAGCCCTGGGGGCAGGGATGGCTACACCTTC. This encodes CASSPGGRDGYTF. Variable domain in full (rest from reference TRBV9 and TRBJ1-2): DSGVTQTPKHLITATGQRVTLRCSPRSGDLSVYWYQQSLDQGLQFLIQYYNGEERAKGNILERFSAQQFPDLHSELNLSSLELGDSALYFCASSPGGRDGYTFGSGTRLTVV.

This rearrangement joins TRBV7-3 to TRBJ2-1, with 10 bases fitting TRBD2. Germline assignment: CDR1 SGHTA and CDR2 FQGTGA. The CDR3 sequence is 14 residues long. The trim removed 5 bases at V and 5 bases at J, leaving 3 bases unmatched. This CDR3 is CASSRTSGDNEQFF. For the CDR3, the DNA is TGTGCCAGCAGCCGTACTAGCGGGGACAATGAGCAGTTCTTC.

This clone has only a few counts. The rearrangement uses TRBV10-3 and TRBJ2-3; 8 bases align to TRBD2. The V gene's germline CDR1 is ENHRY and CDR2 SYGVKD. This CDR3 is 13 amino acids long. The V and J ends lost 6 bases and 2 bases, in that order; junction bases with no gene match: 1. The DNA for the CDR3 is TGTGCCATCAGCGGGGGGGACACAGATACGCAGTATTTT. Translating gives CAISGGDTDTQYF.

CDR3 sequence: CASGNSGPYGYTF. As DNA, the CDR3 is TGCGCCAGCGGAAACAGCGGCCCCTATGGCTACACCTTC. V and J are TRBV23-1 and TRBJ1-2; D ambiguous. TRBV23-1 is known as an ORF, though its function is uncertain. The CDR3 loop spans 13 amino acids. V shed 8 bases and J shed 4 bases, with 14 bases lying between them.

The J gene is TRBJ1-2, the V gene TRBV12-3 or TRBV12-4, with unresolved D. Deletions cut 5 bases from V and 8 bases from J, with 12 bases between. CDR3 length: 12 amino acids. CDR3 nucleotides: TGTGCCAGCAGTCGACGCCCCGGAGGCTACACCTTC. Its protein is CASSRRPGGYTF.